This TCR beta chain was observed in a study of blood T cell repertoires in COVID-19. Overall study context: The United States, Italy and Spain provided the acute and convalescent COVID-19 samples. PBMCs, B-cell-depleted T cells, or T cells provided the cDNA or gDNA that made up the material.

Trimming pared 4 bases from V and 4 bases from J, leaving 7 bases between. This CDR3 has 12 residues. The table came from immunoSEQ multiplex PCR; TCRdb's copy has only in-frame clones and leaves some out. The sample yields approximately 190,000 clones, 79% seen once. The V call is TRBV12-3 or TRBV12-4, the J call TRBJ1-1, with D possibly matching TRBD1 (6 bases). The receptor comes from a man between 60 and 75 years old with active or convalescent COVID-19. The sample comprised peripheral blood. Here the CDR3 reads CASSYRVTEAFF. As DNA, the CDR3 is TGTGCCAGCAGTTACAGGGTCACTGAAGCTTTCTTT.